These 13 T cell receptor beta chains originate from one sample sequenced in a study of cytomegalovirus exposure and HLA in healthy donors. Researchers ran the PCR with 60 Vbeta and 13 Jbeta primers. Produced via immunoSEQ multiplex PCR; TCRdb's table is partial and in-frame only. The repertoire consists of approximately 170,000 clones, with about 77% occurring once and the leading ten covering roughly 7%. Specimen: PBMCs. These receptors originate from a male donor in good health and CMV-seropositive.

This clone has only a few counts. The chain uses TRBV16 and TRBJ1-5; D is possibly TRBD1 (6 bases). Trimming took off 2 bases at V and 6 bases at J, with 17 bases between the two ends. The length of the CDR3 is 16 residues. CDR1 is KGHSY and CDR2 is FQNENV in the germline V gene. CDR3 coding DNA: TGTGCCAGCAGCCAAGGCACTCAGGGGAATGGTCAGCCCCAGCATTTT. It specifies CASSQGTQGNGQPQHF. The complete variable domain, with remaining parts taken from reference TRBV16 and TRBJ1-5, reads GEEVAQTPKHLVRGEGQKAKLYCAPIKGHSYVFWYQQVLKNEFKFLISFQNENVFDETGMPKERFSAKCLPNSPCSLEIQATKLEDSAVYFCASSQGTQGNGQPQHFGDGTRLSIL.

The table lists this clone with a few counts. The chain carries TRBV7-9 and TRBJ1-3, with no clear D. V was clipped by 5 bases and J by 1 base, with 9 bases between them. CDR3 length equals 14 residues. The germline gives CDR1 SEHNR, CDR2 FQNEAQ (reference sequence). The CDR3 spells CASSPTVSGNTIYF. The CDR3 coding sequence is TGTGCCAGCAGCCCAACAGTATCTGGAAACACCATATATTTT.

The J gene is TRBJ2-3, the V gene TRBV10-3; 10 positions agree with TRBD2. This CDR3 has 16 amino acids. V shed 6 bases, J shed 1 base, and the junction held 7 bases outside the gene matches. Germline V CDR1 and CDR2: ENHRY, SYGVKD. CDR3 loop: CAISRTSGGGTDTQYF. DNA for the CDR3: TGTGCCATCAGCAGGACTAGCGGCGGAGGCACAGATACGCAGTATTTT.

The CDR3, as DNA: TGTGCCAGCAGGAGGGGAGGACAGGAGACCGGGGAGCTGTTTTTT. Its protein product is CASRRGGQETGELFF. This chain links TRBV6-1 with TRBJ2-2; D may be TRBD1 (7 bases). Germline V gives CDR1 MNHNS, CDR2 SASEGT. The CDR3 has 15 residues. The ends were cut back, 6 bases at V and 5 bases at J, with 16 bases in the middle.

V usage is TRBV19 and J usage is TRBJ1-5; no firm D call. This CDR3 is 16 amino acids long. Trimming stripped 3 bases from V and 2 bases from J, with 14 bases between. Germline V gives CDR1 LNHDA, CDR2 SQIVND (reference sequence). The CDR3 DNA reads TGTGCCAGTAGTATCCAATGGCCCCAGGGCAATCAGCCCCAGCATTTT. This encodes CASSIQWPQGNQPQHF. Filled out from reference TRBV19 and TRBJ1-5, the complete variable domain reads DGGITQSPKYLFRKEGQNVTLSCEQNLNHDAMYWYRQDPGQGLRLIYYSQIVNDFQKGDIAEGYSVSREKKESFPLTVTSAQKNPTAFYLCASSIQWPQGNQPQHFGDGTRLSIL.

The CDR3 protein is CASSRQGANQPQHF. As DNA, the CDR3 is TGCGCCAGCAGTAGACAGGGGGCGAATCAGCCCCAGCATTTT. The rearrangement uses TRBV10-2 and TRBJ1-5, with 10 bases fitting TRBD1. The CDR3 has 14 residues. Per germline, CDR1 WSHSY and CDR2 SAAADI. Trimming cost V 5 bases and J 4 bases; bases outside gene matches: 2.

The chain is built from TRBV4-3 and TRBJ2-5, with TRBD2 matching 13 bases. The ends lost 4 bases at V and 9 bases at J; junction bases unmatched: 8. There are 15 residues in the CDR3. The germline CDR1 and CDR2 sequences are LGHNA and YSLEER. This chain's CDR3 is CASSPDRLAGGSQYF. In DNA form, the CDR3 reads TGCGCCAGCAGCCCCGATAGACTAGCGGGAGGATCCCAGTACTTC.

The chain uses TRBV5-4 and TRBJ2-3; 8 bases fit TRBD2. This CDR3 comprises 16 residues. Germline CDR1 SGHNT, CDR2 YYREEE (reference sequence). J lost 4 bases, V lost 4 bases, and 11 bases had no gene match. The CDR3 region has the DNA TGTGCCAGCAGCCCCGGGGGTAGCGGGGATTCAGATACGCAGTATTTT. Translating it yields CASSPGGSGDSDTQYF.

This clone was observed a single time. This chain links TRBV25-1 with TRBJ2-7; TRBD1 agrees at 7 bases. V shed 10 bases, J shed 6 bases, and the junction held 12 bases outside the gene matches. CDR3 length: 13 amino acids. The germline gives CDR1 MGHDK, CDR2 SYGVNS. CDR3 sequence: CATRQGFFSEQYF. CDR3 nucleotide sequence: TGTGCCACACGACAGGGCTTTTTCTCCGAGCAGTACTTC.

This clone was counted between two and nine times. The rearrangement joins TRBV2 to TRBJ2-5; D might be TRBD1 (6 bases). V lost 10 bases and J lost 2, with 8 bases in between. In germline, CDR1 is SNHLY, CDR2 FYNNEI. The CDR3 has 11 residues. The DNA of the CDR3 is TGTGCCAAGGGGGAGCAAGAGACCCAGTACTTC. It specifies CAKGEQETQYF. Supplemented by reference TRBV2 and TRBJ2-5, the full variable domain reads EPEVTQTPSHQVTQMGQEVILRCVPISNHLYFYWYRQILGQKVEFLVSFYNNEISEKSEIFDDQFSVERPDGSNFTLKIRSTKLEDSAMYFCAKGEQETQYFGPGTRLLVL.

V usage is TRBV19 and J usage is TRBJ1-3, with 7 bases lining up with TRBD1. V lost 5 bases to trimming and J lost 3 bases; unmatched junction nucleotides: 7. In germline, CDR1 is LNHDA, CDR2 SQIVND (reference sequence). This CDR3 has 15 residues. The DNA of the CDR3 is TGTGCCAGTAGTCCCCGGGACAGTTATGGAAACACCATATATTTT. Its protein product is CASSPRDSYGNTIYF.

J is TRBJ2-5 and V is TRBV27; 8 nucleotides line up with TRBD2. The trim removed 5 bases at V and 2 bases at J, leaving 13 bases unmatched. The germline V gene has CDR1 MNHEY and CDR2 SMNVEV (reference sequence). This CDR3 comprises 17 residues. This CDR3 reads CASSPGVLSGGQETQYF. Written as DNA, the CDR3 is TGTGCCAGCAGTCCGGGGGTGTTGAGCGGGGGTCAAGAGACCCAGTACTTC.

The genes are TRBV4-3 and TRBJ2-4; D is perhaps TRBD2 (7 bases). The V gene's germline CDR1 is LGHNA and CDR2 YSLEER. The V gene lost 2 bases and the J gene lost 8 bases, with 16 bases spanning the gap. The CDR3 is 15 residues long. As DNA, the CDR3 is TGCGCCAGCAGCCAATTAGGGGGGGGGAACCACATTCAGTACTTC. Protein: CASSQLGGGNHIQYF.